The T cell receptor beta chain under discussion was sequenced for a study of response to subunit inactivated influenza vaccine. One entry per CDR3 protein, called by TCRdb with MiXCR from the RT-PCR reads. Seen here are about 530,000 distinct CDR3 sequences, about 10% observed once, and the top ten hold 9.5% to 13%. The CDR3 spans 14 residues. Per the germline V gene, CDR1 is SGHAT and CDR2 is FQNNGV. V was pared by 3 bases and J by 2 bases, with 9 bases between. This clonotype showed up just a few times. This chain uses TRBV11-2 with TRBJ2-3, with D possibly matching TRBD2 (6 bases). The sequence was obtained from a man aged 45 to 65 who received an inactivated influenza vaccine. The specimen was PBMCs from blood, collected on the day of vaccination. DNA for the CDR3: TGTGCCAGCAGCTTTGAGCGGGTCACAGATACGCAGTATTTT. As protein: CASSFERVTDTQYF.